The rows below give T cell receptor beta chains drawn from one sample of a study of T cell responses to AZD1222 COVID-19 vaccine. Profiled with immunoSEQ multiplex PCR; TCRdb holds only in-frame clones, not every one. The table includes over 80,000 clones, over 75% detected once. Sequencing was performed on peripheral blood, taken on day 0 of AZD1222 vaccination. The receptors were sampled from an adult in good health. Each CDR3 is given with its conserved first and last residue. A D gene is named only where the DNA matches it firmly. Clone size is stated in some rows and not others, as once, few, many or a class when expanded.

v_gene: TRBV2
j_gene: TRBJ1-1
abundance: -
d_gene: -
CDR3nt: TGTGCCAGCATACCTGGAGGGGGGAACACTGAAGCTTTCTTT
CDR3aa: CASIPGGGNTEAFF

v_gene: TRBV11-3
j_gene: TRBJ2-2
abundance: -
d_gene: -
CDR3nt: TGTGCCAGCAGCTTAGGGACTACCCTCGGGAGGGAGCTGTTTTTT
CDR3aa: CASSLGTTLGRELFF

v_gene: TRBV28
j_gene: TRBJ1-3
abundance: few
d_gene: -
CDR3nt: TGTGCCAGCAGCCAAGAAGGGAGGCCCCTGAGGGACACCATATATTTT
CDR3aa: CASSQEGRPLRDTIYF

v_gene: TRBV7-9
j_gene: TRBJ2-3
abundance: -
d_gene: TRBD2
CDR3nt: TGTGCCAGCAGCTTAGTGCCTAGCGGGAGCACAGATACGCAGTATTTT
CDR3aa: CASSLVPSGSTDTQYF

v_gene: TRBV5-4
j_gene: TRBJ2-1
abundance: -
d_gene: -
CDR3nt: TGTGCCAGCAGCTTACAAGGGCAACGCTACAATGAGCAGTTCTTC
CDR3aa: CASSLQGQRYNEQFF

v_gene: TRBV29-1
j_gene: TRBJ2-7
abundance: -
d_gene: -
CDR3nt: TGCAGCGTTGAAGGGACTAAACCCTACGAGCAGTACTTC
CDR3aa: CSVEGTKPYEQYF

v_gene: TRBV10-3
j_gene: TRBJ2-2
abundance: -
d_gene: TRBD2
CDR3nt: TGTGCCATCTTAACTAGCGGGAGAACGAACACCGGGGAGCTGTTTTTT
CDR3aa: CAILTSGRTNTGELFF

v_gene: TRBV5-4
j_gene: TRBJ2-7
abundance: -
d_gene: -
CDR3nt: TGTGCCAGCAGCCCAGATACCGCATCGTCGAGCTACGAGCAGTACTTC
CDR3aa: CASSPDTASSSYEQYF

v_gene: TRBV28
j_gene: TRBJ1-5
abundance: many
d_gene: -
CDR3nt: TGTGCCAGCAGCCTCACGTCTTTAAGGGGCAATCAGCCCCAGCATTTT
CDR3aa: CASSLTSLRGNQPQHF

v_gene: TRBV27
j_gene: TRBJ1-4
abundance: -
d_gene: -
CDR3nt: TGTGCCAGCAGTCCCGGGTCGTTGGGTGAAAAACTGTTTTTT
CDR3aa: CASSPGSLGEKLFF

v_gene: TRBV3-1/TRBV3-2
j_gene: TRBJ2-3
abundance: -
d_gene: TRBD2
CDR3nt: TGTGCCAGCAGCCGGCGGGAGGCCGGGGCAGATACGCAGTATTTT
CDR3aa: CASSRREAGADTQYF

v_gene: TRBV3-1/TRBV3-2
j_gene: TRBJ1-2
abundance: -
d_gene: -
CDR3nt: TGTGCCAGCAGCCAAGAGGGGAGGGGCTATGGCTACACCTTC
CDR3aa: CASSQEGRGYGYTF

v_gene: TRBV20-1
j_gene: TRBJ1-4
abundance: -
d_gene: -
CDR3nt: TGCAGTGCCCCCTATAATGAAAAACTGTTTTTT
CDR3aa: CSAPYNEKLFF

v_gene: TRBV6-2/TRBV6-3
j_gene: TRBJ1-5
abundance: -
d_gene: -
CDR3nt: TGTGCCAGCAGCGATTTAAGCAATCAGCCCCAGCATTTT
CDR3aa: CASSDLSNQPQHF

v_gene: TRBV27
j_gene: TRBJ2-3
abundance: -
d_gene: -
CDR3nt: TGTGCCAGCAGTTACCGGGAGAGCACAGATACGCAGTATTTT
CDR3aa: CASSYRESTDTQYF

v_gene: TRBV28
j_gene: TRBJ2-7
abundance: -
d_gene: -
CDR3nt: TGTGCCAGCAGTTTAATCCGCGGGATCTACGAGCAGTACTTC
CDR3aa: CASSLIRGIYEQYF

v_gene: TRBV6-6
j_gene: TRBJ1-4
abundance: -
d_gene: TRBD1
CDR3nt: TGTGCCAGCAGTCACACAGGGGGTAGGAGTGAAAAACTGTTTTTT
CDR3aa: CASSHTGGRSEKLFF

v_gene: TRBV29-1
j_gene: TRBJ2-7
abundance: -
d_gene: -
CDR3nt: TGCAGCGTTGACCAGGGGGGTTACGAGCAGTACTTC
CDR3aa: CSVDQGGYEQYF

v_gene: TRBV30
j_gene: TRBJ2-7
abundance: -
d_gene: -
CDR3nt: TGTGCCTGGAGTGGCCAGGGGGGAGAGCAGTACTTC
CDR3aa: CAWSGQGGEQYF

v_gene: TRBV7-2
j_gene: TRBJ2-1
abundance: -
d_gene: TRBD2
CDR3nt: TGTGCCAGCAGCTTAGCTAGCGGGAGGGTCTCCAATGAGCAGTTCTTC
CDR3aa: CASSLASGRVSNEQFF

v_gene: TRBV5-4
j_gene: TRBJ2-7
abundance: -
d_gene: -
CDR3nt: TGTGCCAGCAGCTACCAGGGGGGGTCCTACGAGCAGTACTTC
CDR3aa: CASSYQGGSYEQYF

v_gene: TRBV2
j_gene: TRBJ2-1
abundance: -
d_gene: TRBD2
CDR3nt: TGTGCCACCACCCGGCGGGGAGGGCTTTACAATGAGCAGTTCTTC
CDR3aa: CATTRRGGLYNEQFF

v_gene: TRBV28
j_gene: TRBJ1-1
abundance: -
d_gene: -
CDR3nt: TGTGCCAGCCCTCCTCCGATATTGAACACTGAAGCTTTCTTT
CDR3aa: CASPPPILNTEAFF

v_gene: TRBV5-1
j_gene: TRBJ1-4
abundance: -
d_gene: TRBD1
CDR3nt: TGCGCCAGCAGCCCCGGGACAGATGAAAAACTGTTTTTT
CDR3aa: CASSPGTDEKLFF

v_gene: TRBV28
j_gene: TRBJ2-3
abundance: once
d_gene: -
CDR3nt: TGTGCCAGCAGTTTTTTCTCCGGTGTAACAGATACGCAGTATTTT
CDR3aa: CASSFFSGVTDTQYF

v_gene: TRBV18
j_gene: TRBJ1-1
abundance: once
d_gene: -
CDR3nt: TGTGCCAGCTCCCCGGGAGGGGGAGTGACTGAAGCTTTCTTT
CDR3aa: CASSPGGGVTEAFF

v_gene: TRBV5-4
j_gene: TRBJ2-5
abundance: -
d_gene: TRBD1
CDR3nt: TGTGCCAGCAGCTTGGAGGACAGGGGCGATGCACAGACCCAGTACTTC
CDR3aa: CASSLEDRGDAQTQYF

v_gene: TRBV7-2
j_gene: TRBJ2-7
abundance: -
d_gene: TRBD1
CDR3nt: TGTGCCAGCAGCGCCCGACAGGGGAACTACGAGCAGTACTTC
CDR3aa: CASSARQGNYEQYF

v_gene: TRBV2
j_gene: TRBJ1-1
abundance: -
d_gene: -
CDR3nt: TGTGCCAGCAGTGAGCAGGGGATTTCGAACACTGAAGCTTTCTTT
CDR3aa: CASSEQGISNTEAFF

v_gene: TRBV28
j_gene: TRBJ1-6
abundance: -
d_gene: -
CDR3nt: TGTGCCAGCAGGCAAGGAGGGTCTAATTCACCCCTCCACTTT
CDR3aa: CASRQGGSNSPLHF

v_gene: TRBV7-3
j_gene: TRBJ2-7
abundance: -
d_gene: -
CDR3nt: TGTGCCAGCAGCCCCGACTCGGGCGGAACCTACGAGCAGTACTTC
CDR3aa: CASSPDSGGTYEQYF

v_gene: TRBV11-1
j_gene: TRBJ2-1
abundance: -
d_gene: -
CDR3nt: TGTGCCAGCGCGGCGGGTCCCTCCTACAATGAGCAGTTCTTC
CDR3aa: CASAAGPSYNEQFF

v_gene: TRBV3-1/TRBV3-2
j_gene: TRBJ2-2
abundance: -
d_gene: -
CDR3nt: TGTGCCAGCAGCCGGACACCTACGAACACCGGGGAGCTGTTTTTT
CDR3aa: CASSRTPTNTGELFF

v_gene: TRBV6-5
j_gene: TRBJ2-1
abundance: -
d_gene: TRBD2
CDR3nt: TGTGCCAGCAGTTACGGGACTAGCGGCATTCAGGAGCAGTTCTTC
CDR3aa: CASSYGTSGIQEQFF

v_gene: TRBV9
j_gene: TRBJ2-1
abundance: -
d_gene: TRBD2
CDR3nt: TGTGCCAGCAGCGTAGGCGGGGGGCAGCAGTTCTTC
CDR3aa: CASSVGGGQQFF

v_gene: TRBV19
j_gene: TRBJ2-3
abundance: -
d_gene: -
CDR3nt: TGTGCCACCTCCGGGCTGGGTCTTACCACAGATACGCAGTATTTT
CDR3aa: CATSGLGLTTDTQYF

v_gene: TRBV9
j_gene: TRBJ1-1
abundance: -
d_gene: -
CDR3nt: TGTGCCAGCAGCGTAGCTACAACGAACACTGAAGCTTTCTTT
CDR3aa: CASSVATTNTEAFF